This T cell receptor (beta chain) was identified during a study of cytomegalovirus exposure and HLA in healthy donors. Findings and caveats of the study: For most TCR sequences rarity was the rule, although some public TCRs occurred in many donors. Investigators reported 150 to 200 TCR beta chains as tied to cytomegalovirus. High sensitivity and specificity were reportedly achieved when the classifier diagnosed cytomegalovirus status.

Among the 110 or so subjects of the validation cohort, separate from the approximately 700-subject first cohort, were the donors. Clones were sequenced by immunoSEQ multiplex PCR, and TCRdb holds only the in-frame ones, with some missing. This table has roughly 330,000 clones, 75% to 90% appearing once. The ends lost 11 bases at V and 7 bases at J; junction bases unmatched: 14. From germline, CDR1 is ENHRY and CDR2 SYGVKD. CDR3 length equals 14 residues. Regarding this clone: As yet, its antigen is unknown.

The specimen was PBMCs. The source of this sequence is a woman aged 25 to 45 in good health and CMV-seropositive. The chain employs TRBV10-3 and TRBJ1-2; TRBD1 agrees at 9 bases. CDR3 sequence: CAVKPGQGASGYTF. The CDR3 DNA reads TGTGCCGTCAAGCCGGGACAGGGCGCATCTGGCTACACCTTC.